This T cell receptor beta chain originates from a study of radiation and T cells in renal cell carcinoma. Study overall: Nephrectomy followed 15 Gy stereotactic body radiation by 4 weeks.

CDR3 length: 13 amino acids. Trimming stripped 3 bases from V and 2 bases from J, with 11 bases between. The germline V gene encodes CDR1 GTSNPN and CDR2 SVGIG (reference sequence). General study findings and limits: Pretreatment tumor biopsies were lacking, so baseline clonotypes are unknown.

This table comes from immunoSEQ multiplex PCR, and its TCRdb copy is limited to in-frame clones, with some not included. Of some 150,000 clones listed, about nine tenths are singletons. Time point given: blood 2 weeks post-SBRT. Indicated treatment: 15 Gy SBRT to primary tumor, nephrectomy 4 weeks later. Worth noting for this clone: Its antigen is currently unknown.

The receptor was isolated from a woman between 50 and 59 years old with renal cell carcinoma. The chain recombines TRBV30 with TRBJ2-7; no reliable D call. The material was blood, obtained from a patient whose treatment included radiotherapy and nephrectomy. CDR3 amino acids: CAWRLIGTYEQYF. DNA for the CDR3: TGTGCCTGGAGGCTGATAGGTACCTACGAGCAGTACTTC.